The next 19 T cell receptor beta chains were all read from a single sample in a study of T-cell reconstitution after alpha-beta-depleted transplantation in children. Unique molecular identifiers were built into the TCRbeta library. TCRdb reprocessed the PCR reads with MiXCR, giving one entry per CDR3 protein. The sample consists of 150,000 to 200,000 distinct CDR3 sequences, around 10% of them appearing once. Here the sequenced sample was PBMCs, taken before TCRalphabeta/CD19-depleted stem cell transplant. The source is a boy aged 2 to 10 with acute myeloid leukemia, due to receive a stem cell transplant.

With regard to this clonotype: A clone one base away is much larger, so this may be a read error. The gene calls are TRBV7-8 and TRBJ2-2; 10 bases are shared with TRBD2. The CDR3 sequence is 15 residues long. CDR1 SGHVS and CDR2 FQNEAQ come from the germline V gene. CDR3 in DNA: TGTGCCAGCCTGAGCGGGAGGGTGTGGACCGGGGAGCAGTTTTTT. Translation gives CASLSGRVWTGEQFF.

This clonotype was counted many times. CDR3 protein: CASSSRWGASGNTIYF. CDR3 nucleotides: TGTGCCAGCAGCTCCCGGTGGGGGGCCTCTGGAAACACCATATATTTT. This chain joins TRBV7-2 and TRBJ1-3, with D tentatively TRBD1 (6 bases). The germline V and J ends were trimmed by 4 bases and 0 bases, with 13 bases remaining between them. The CDR3 covers 16 residues. Germline CDR1 and CDR2: SGHTA and FQGNSA.

This clonotype was recorded at least ten times. This chain links TRBV11-2 with TRBJ2-1; perhaps D is TRBD1 or TRBD2 (6 bases each). Deletions cut 4 bases from V and 3 bases from J, with 13 bases between. This CDR3 is built from 15 residues. Looked up from germline, CDR1 is SGHAT and CDR2 is FQNNGV. The CDR3 DNA reads as TGTGCCAGCAGCTACCGGGGGCGCCTCTACAATGAGCAGTTCTTC. It specifies CASSYRGRLYNEQFF.

In its sample, this clonotype was seen many times. This chain connects TRBV3-1 to TRBJ2-7; TRBD2 matches 13 bases. With V trimmed by 1 base and J by 3 bases, 0 bases remained unmatched. This CDR3 region has 15 residues. Germline CDR1 reads LGHDT; CDR2 reads YNNKEL (reference sequence). CDR3 amino acids: CASSQGLAGGYEQYF. CDR3 in DNA: TGTGCCAGCAGCCAAGGACTAGCGGGAGGCTACGAGCAGTACTTC.

This clonotype has ten or more counts. The rearrangement uses TRBV5-1 and TRBJ2-3; TRBD2 agrees at 7 bases. This CDR3 is built from 17 residues. Per germline, CDR1 SGHRS and CDR2 YFSETQ. V was pared by 3 bases and J by 0 bases, with 10 bases of the junction left unmatched. CDR3 sequence: CASSSVGSGGSTDTQYF. The CDR3 bases are TGCGCCAGCAGCTCGGTAGGATCGGGGGGTAGCACAGATACGCAGTATTTT.

At least ten counts were recorded for this clonotype. The V and J genes are TRBV28 and TRBJ2-7, with a possible D match to TRBD2 (5 bases). The germline V and J ends were trimmed by 6 bases and 6 bases, with 15 bases remaining between them. This CDR3 is 13 amino acids long. CDR1 and CDR2 (germline): MDHEN, SYDVKM. The DNA of the CDR3 is TGTGCCAGCAGGCTCGGGCGGGCCGCCGAGCAGTACTTC. Its protein product is CASRLGRAAEQYF.

This clonotype was detected ten times or more. V is TRBV5-5 and J is TRBJ2-2; a weak D match, TRBD2 (6 bases). V was shortened by 4 bases and J by 2 bases, with 9 bases between the two germline ends. The CDR3 is 14 amino acids. CDR1 SGHKS and CDR2 YYEKEE come from the germline V gene (reference sequence). CDR3 DNA: TGTGCCAGCAGCCTAGGGACTAACACCGGGGAGCTGTTTTTT. It translates to CASSLGTNTGELFF. The variable domain in full, completed from reference TRBV5-5 and TRBJ2-2, reads DAGVTQSPTHLIKTRGQQVTLRCSPISGHKSVSWYQQVLGQGPQFIFQYYEKEERGRGNFPDRFSARQFPNYSSELNVNALLLGDSALYLCASSLGTNTGELFFGEGSRLTVL.

This clonotype was seen more than once but under ten times. The rearrangement uses TRBV28 and TRBJ2-7; 10 bases fit TRBD2. Germline CDR1 reads MDHEN; CDR2 reads SYDVKM. Trimming at V came to 3 bases and at J to 3 bases, leaving 8 bases not matched to a gene. This CDR3 is built from 16 residues. The CDR3 region has the DNA TGTGCCAGCAGTTTTATTCTAGCGGGAGTTTTCTACGAGCAGTACTTC. It codes for CASSFILAGVFYEQYF.

This clonotype was detected ten times or more. The chain joins TRBV4-2 to TRBJ2-3; 10 bases match TRBD2. The ends lost 0 bases at V and 4 bases at J; junction bases unmatched: 4. The germline gives CDR1 LGHNA, CDR2 YNFKEQ. This CDR3 region has 16 residues. This CDR3 reads CASSQDRAGGPDTQYF. The CDR3 region has the DNA TGTGCCAGCAGCCAAGATCGAGCGGGGGGGCCAGATACGCAGTATTTT.

The CDR3 DNA reads TGTGCCAGCAGTACCGGGCCGATGGGACTTTACAATGAGCAGTTCTTC. It codes for CASSTGPMGLYNEQFF. This rearrangement joins TRBV6-1 to TRBJ2-1; weak D call: TRBD2 (6 bases). The CDR3 covers 16 residues. Germline lookup yields CDR1 MNHNS and CDR2 SASEGT. Trimming removed 5 bases at V and 4 bases at J, with 18 bases between.

This clonotype was seen ten or more times. This rearrangement joins TRBV4-2 to TRBJ1-2, with D perhaps matching TRBD1 (6 bases). The CDR3 is 16 residues long. Germline CDR1 reads LGHNA; CDR2 reads YNFKEQ. V lost 0 bases and J 4 bases, leaving 15 bases between the germline ends. CDR3 in amino acids: CASSQEVRDTPYGYTF. The CDR3 DNA reads TGTGCCAGCAGCCAAGAGGTTAGGGACACCCCCTATGGCTACACCTTC.

This clonotype was detected ten times or more. This chain links TRBV4-2 with TRBJ1-5; D unresolved. The CDR3 consists of 15 residues. V was trimmed by 0 bases and J by 6 bases, leaving 12 bases between them. The V gene's germline CDR1 is LGHNA and CDR2 YNFKEQ. The CDR3 bases are TGTGCCAGCAGCCAAGAGACCGAAATGGGTCAGCCCCAGCATTTT. Translation gives CASSQETEMGQPQHF.

As for this clonotype: A much larger clone lies a single base off, so this may be a read error. This rearrangement joins TRBV25-1 to TRBJ1-4, with D uncertain. The length of the CDR3 is 13 residues. Deletions cut 6 bases from V and 4 bases from J, with 9 bases between. Germline V gene sequence: CDR1 MGHDK, CDR2 SYGVNS. CDR3 region: CASRAGYNEKLFF. For the CDR3, the DNA is TGTGCCAGCAGGGCGGGTTATAATGAAAAACTGTTTTTT.

This clonotype has a count of ten or more. This chain connects TRBV5-5 to TRBJ2-1; 10 nucleotides agree with TRBD1. With 3 bases clipped from V and 6 bases from J, the junction kept 3 bases outside the gene matches. CDR3 length: 14 residues. Germline CDR1 is SGHKS and CDR2 is YYEKEE (reference sequence). CDR3 amino acids: CASSWTGGVNEQFF. The DNA of the CDR3 is TGTGCCAGCAGCTGGACAGGGGGTGTCAATGAGCAGTTCTTC.

J is TRBJ1-6 and V is TRBV6-5, with D perhaps TRBD1 (5 bases). The CDR3 runs 15 residues. V lost 2 bases, J lost 7 bases, and 12 bases lay in between. In germline, CDR1 is MNHEY, CDR2 SVGAGI. This chain's CDR3 is CASSYRRQGNSPLHF. The CDR3 nucleotides are TGTGCCAGCAGTTACCGTCGGCAGGGCAATTCACCCCTCCACTTT.

This clonotype was seen many times. The V and J genes are TRBV18 and TRBJ2-7; no firm D call. CDR1 is KGHSH, CDR2 LQKENI, per germline. The CDR3 consists of 13 residues. Trimming left V 5 bases short and J 6 bases short, with 14 bases between. The CDR3 nucleotides are TGTGCCAGCTCAGGTAGAGAAGTCCGCGAGCAGTACGTC. This sequence encodes CASSGREVREQYV.

In its sample, this clonotype was seen many times. The V and J genes are TRBV20-1 and TRBJ1-2; D remains unclear. Germline CDR1 is DFQATT and CDR2 is SNEGSKA (reference sequence). V lost 4 bases and J lost 8, with 14 bases in between. The CDR3 has 12 residues. The CDR3 DNA is TGCAGTGCTACAAACTCCTGGAGGGGCTACACCTTC. This codes for CSATNSWRGYTF.

This clonotype was counted a few times. V is TRBV20-1 and J is TRBJ1-4, with a tentative D call TRBD1 (6 bases). Germline V gene sequence: CDR1 DFQATT, CDR2 SNEGSKA (reference sequence). The CDR3 is 11 residues long. V was pared by 0 bases and J by 11 bases, with 7 bases between. The CDR3 loop is CSARDQGKLFF. CDR3 nucleotides: TGCAGTGCTAGAGATCAGGGGAAACTGTTTTTT.

This clonotype was counted ten times or more. The chain carries TRBV20-1 and TRBJ2-7; the match to TRBD2 covers 7 bases. V lost 3 bases to trimming and J lost 3 bases; unmatched junction nucleotides: 8. CDR1 and CDR2 (germline): DFQATT, SNEGSKA (reference sequence). CDR3 length equals 14 residues. The CDR3 sequence: CSARRPGLDYEQYF. For the CDR3, the DNA is TGCAGTGCTAGGCGCCCAGGACTAGACTACGAGCAGTACTTC.